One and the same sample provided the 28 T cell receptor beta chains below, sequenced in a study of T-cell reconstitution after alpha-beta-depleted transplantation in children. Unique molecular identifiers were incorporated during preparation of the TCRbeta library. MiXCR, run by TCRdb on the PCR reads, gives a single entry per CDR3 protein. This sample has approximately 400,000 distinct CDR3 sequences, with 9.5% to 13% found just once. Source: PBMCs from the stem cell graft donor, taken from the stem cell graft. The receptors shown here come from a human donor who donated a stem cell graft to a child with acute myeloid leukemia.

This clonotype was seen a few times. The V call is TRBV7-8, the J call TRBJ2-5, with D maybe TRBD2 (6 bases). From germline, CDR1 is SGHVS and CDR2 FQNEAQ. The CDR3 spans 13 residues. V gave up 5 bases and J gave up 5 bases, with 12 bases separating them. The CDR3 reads CASSQTRGETQYF. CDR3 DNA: TGTGCCAGCAGCCAGACTCGGGGGGAGACCCAGTACTTC.

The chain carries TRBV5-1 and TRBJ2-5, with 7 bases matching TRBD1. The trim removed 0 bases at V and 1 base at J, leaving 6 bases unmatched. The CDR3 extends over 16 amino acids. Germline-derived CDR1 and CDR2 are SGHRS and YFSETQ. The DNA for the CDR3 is TGCGCCAGCAGCTTGGGAGGGGGCATGGGCCAAGAGACCCAGTACTTC. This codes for CASSLGGGMGQETQYF.

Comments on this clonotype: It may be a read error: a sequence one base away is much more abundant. The CDR3 loop is CAIRPRTELSLTF. The CDR3 DNA is TGTGCCATCAGGCCCCGGACAGAACTTTCCCTGACTTTC. J is TRBJ2-6 and V is TRBV5-3; weak D call: TRBD1 (6 bases). TRBV5-3 is assigned to the ORF class and has an uncertain function. This CDR3 spans 13 amino acids. The V and J ends lost 9 bases and 15 bases respectively, with 22 bases between them.

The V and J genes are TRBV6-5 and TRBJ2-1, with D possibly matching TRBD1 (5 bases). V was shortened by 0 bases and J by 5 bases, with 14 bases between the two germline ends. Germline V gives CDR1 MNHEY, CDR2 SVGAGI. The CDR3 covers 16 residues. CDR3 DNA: TGTGCCAGCAGTTACTCGAGCTCGGCAGGGAACAATGAGCAGTTCTTC. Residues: CASSYSSSAGNNEQFF.

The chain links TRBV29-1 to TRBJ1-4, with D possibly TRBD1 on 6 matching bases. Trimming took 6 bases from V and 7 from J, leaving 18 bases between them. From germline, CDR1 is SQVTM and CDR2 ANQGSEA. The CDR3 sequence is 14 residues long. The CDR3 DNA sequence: TGCAGCGTACCCACAGGGAGGGTGGGTGAAAAACTGTTTTTT. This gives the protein CSVPTGRVGEKLFF.

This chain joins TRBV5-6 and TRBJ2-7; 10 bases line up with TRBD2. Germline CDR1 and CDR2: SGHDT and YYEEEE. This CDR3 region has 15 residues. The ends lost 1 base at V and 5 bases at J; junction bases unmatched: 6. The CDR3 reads CASSLLLAGSHEQYF. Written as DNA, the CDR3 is TGTGCCAGCAGCTTGCTACTAGCGGGATCCCACGAGCAGTACTTC.

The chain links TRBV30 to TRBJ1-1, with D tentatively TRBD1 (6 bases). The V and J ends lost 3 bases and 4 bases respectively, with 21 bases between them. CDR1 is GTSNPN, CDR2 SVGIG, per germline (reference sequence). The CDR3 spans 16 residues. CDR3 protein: CAWRVQQGRGGTEAFF. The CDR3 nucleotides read TGTGCCTGGAGGGTACAACAGGGCCGAGGGGGCACTGAAGCTTTCTTT.

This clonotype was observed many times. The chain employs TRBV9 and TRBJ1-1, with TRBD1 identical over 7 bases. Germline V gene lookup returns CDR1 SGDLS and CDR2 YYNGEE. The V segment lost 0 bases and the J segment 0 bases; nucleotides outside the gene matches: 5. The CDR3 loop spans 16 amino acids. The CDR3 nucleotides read TGTGCCAGCAGCGTAGGGGGACAGCGCCTGAACACTGAAGCTTTCTTT. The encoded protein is CASSVGGQRLNTEAFF.

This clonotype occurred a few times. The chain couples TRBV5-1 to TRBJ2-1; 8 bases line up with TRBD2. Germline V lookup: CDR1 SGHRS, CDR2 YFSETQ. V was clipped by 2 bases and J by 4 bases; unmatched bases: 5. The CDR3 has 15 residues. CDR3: CASSLKGGGYNEQFF. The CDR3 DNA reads TGCGCCAGCAGCTTAAAAGGCGGGGGGTACAATGAGCAGTTCTTC.

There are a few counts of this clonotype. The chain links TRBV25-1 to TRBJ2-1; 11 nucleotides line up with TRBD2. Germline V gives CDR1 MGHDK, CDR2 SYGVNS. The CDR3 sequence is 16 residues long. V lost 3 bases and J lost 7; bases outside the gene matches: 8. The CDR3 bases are TGTGCCAGCAGTGAGGACCTAGCGGGGGGTTTAAATGAGCAGTTCTTC. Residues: CASSEDLAGGLNEQFF. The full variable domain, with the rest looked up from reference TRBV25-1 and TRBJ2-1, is EADIYQTPRYLVIGTGKKITLECSQTMGHDKMYWYQQDPGMELHLIHYSYGVNSTEKGDLSSESTVSRIRTEHFPLTLESARPSHTSQYLCASSEDLAGGLNEQFFGPGTRLTVL.

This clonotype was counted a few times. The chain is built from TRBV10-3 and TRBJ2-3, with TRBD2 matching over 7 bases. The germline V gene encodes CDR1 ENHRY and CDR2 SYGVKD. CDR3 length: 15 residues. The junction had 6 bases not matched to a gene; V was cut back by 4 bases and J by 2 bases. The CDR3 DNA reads TGTGCCATCAGTGCGGTGGGAGGGCCCACAGATACGCAGTATTTT. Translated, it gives CAISAVGGPTDTQYF.

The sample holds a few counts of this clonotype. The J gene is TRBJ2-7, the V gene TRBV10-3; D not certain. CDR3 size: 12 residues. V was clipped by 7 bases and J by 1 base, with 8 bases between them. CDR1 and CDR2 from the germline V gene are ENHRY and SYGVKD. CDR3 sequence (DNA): TGTGCCATCACCAATGGATCCTACGAGCAGTACTTC. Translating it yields CAITNGSYEQYF.

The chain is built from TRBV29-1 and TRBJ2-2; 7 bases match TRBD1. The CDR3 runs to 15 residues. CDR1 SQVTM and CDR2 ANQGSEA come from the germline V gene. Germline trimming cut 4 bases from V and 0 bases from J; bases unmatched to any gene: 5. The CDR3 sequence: CSVGTGDANTGELFF. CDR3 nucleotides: TGCAGCGTTGGGACAGGCGATGCGAACACCGGGGAGCTGTTTTTT.

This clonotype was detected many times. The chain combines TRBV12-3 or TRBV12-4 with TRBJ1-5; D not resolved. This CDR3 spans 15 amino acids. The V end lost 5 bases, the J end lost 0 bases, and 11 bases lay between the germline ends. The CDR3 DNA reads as TGTGCCAGCAGTCCGTGGGATTATAGCAATCAGCCCCAGCATTTT. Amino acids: CASSPWDYSNQPQHF.

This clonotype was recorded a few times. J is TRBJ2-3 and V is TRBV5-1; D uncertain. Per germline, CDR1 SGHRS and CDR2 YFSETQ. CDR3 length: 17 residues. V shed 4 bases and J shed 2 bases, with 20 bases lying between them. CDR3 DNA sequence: TGCGCCAGCAGCATCGAACCGGCCGGGCCAGTCACAGATACGCAGTATTTT. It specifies CASSIEPAGPVTDTQYF.

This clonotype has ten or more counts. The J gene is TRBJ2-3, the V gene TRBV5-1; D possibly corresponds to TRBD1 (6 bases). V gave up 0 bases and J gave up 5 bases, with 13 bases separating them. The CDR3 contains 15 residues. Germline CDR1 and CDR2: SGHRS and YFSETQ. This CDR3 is CASSLEHRAGDTQYF. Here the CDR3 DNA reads TGCGCCAGCAGCTTGGAGCACAGGGCTGGAGATACGCAGTATTTT.

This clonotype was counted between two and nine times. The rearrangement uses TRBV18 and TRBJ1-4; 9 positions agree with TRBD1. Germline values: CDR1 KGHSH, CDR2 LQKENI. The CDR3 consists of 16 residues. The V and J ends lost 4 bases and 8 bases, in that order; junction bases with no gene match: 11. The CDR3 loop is CASSQMSRQGEEKLFF. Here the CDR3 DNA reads TGTGCCAGCTCACAAATGTCCCGACAGGGGGAGGAAAAACTGTTTTTT.

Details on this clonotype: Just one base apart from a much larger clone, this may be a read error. Written as DNA, the CDR3 is TGTGCCACCAGCTTAGATGGCCAGGGTGAAGCTTTCTTT. Translated: CATSLDGQGEAFF. The chain combines TRBV7-2 with TRBJ1-1, with a tentative D call TRBD1 (5 bases). This CDR3 is 13 amino acids long. Germline V gene lookup returns CDR1 SGHTA and CDR2 FQGNSA.

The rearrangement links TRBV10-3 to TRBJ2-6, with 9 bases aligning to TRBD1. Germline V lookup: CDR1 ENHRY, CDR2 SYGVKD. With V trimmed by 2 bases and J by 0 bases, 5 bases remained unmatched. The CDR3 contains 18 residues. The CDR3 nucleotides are TGTGCCATCAGTGAGGTGGGGACAGGGCACTCTGGGGCCAACGTCCTGACTTTC. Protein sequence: CAISEVGTGHSGANVLTF.

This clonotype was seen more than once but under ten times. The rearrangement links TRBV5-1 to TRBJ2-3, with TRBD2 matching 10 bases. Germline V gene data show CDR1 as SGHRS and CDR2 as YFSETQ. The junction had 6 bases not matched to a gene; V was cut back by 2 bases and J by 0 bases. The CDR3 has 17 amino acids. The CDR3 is CASSFLPTSGSTDTQYF. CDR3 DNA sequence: TGCGCCAGCAGCTTTCTCCCGACTAGCGGGAGCACAGATACGCAGTATTTT.

The CDR3 DNA reads as TGCAGTGCCCCGAGGGGGAACCCGAACACTGAAGCTTTCTTT. This codes for CSAPRGNPNTEAFF. V and J are TRBV20-1 and TRBJ1-1; a weak D match, TRBD1 (6 bases). The V end lost 6 bases, the J end lost 1 base, and 15 bases lay between the germline ends. The germline V gene encodes CDR1 DFQATT and CDR2 SNEGSKA (reference sequence). The CDR3 sequence is 14 residues long.

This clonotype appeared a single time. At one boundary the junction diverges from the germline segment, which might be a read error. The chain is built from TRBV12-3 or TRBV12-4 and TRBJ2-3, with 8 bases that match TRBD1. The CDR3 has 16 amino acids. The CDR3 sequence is CASSLLSGGGVDTRYF. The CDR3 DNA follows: TGTGCCAGCAGTTTACTCTCAGGGGGCGGGGTAGATACGCGGTATTTT.

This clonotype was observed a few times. The CDR3, as DNA: TGCAGCGTTGATAGGGCGGGAGGCGTCGGTTCTGAGCAGTTCTTC. Encoded protein: CSVDRAGGVGSEQFF. This chain connects TRBV29-1 to TRBJ2-1; TRBD2 matches 8 bases. V gave up 3 bases and J gave up 9 bases; unmatched junction bases: 13. Germline V gene sequence: CDR1 SQVTM, CDR2 ANQGSEA. The CDR3 loop spans 15 amino acids.

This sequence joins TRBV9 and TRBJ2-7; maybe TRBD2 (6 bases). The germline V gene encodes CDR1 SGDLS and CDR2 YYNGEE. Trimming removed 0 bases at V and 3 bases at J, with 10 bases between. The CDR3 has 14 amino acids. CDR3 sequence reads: CASSVDRRGYEQYF. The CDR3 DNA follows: TGTGCCAGCAGCGTAGATCGGCGGGGCTACGAGCAGTACTTC.

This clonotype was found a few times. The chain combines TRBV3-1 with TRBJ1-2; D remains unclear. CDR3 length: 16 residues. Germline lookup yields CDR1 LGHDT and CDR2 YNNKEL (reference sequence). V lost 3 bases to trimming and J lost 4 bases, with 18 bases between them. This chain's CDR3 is CASSQGGRPVSYGYTF. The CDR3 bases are TGTGCCAGCAGCCAGGGCGGCAGGCCCGTTTCCTATGGCTACACCTTC.

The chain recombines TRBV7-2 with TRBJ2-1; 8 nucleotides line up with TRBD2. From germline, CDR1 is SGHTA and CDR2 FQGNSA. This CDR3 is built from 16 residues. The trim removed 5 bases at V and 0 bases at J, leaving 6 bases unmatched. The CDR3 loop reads CASSLMSGSSYNEQFF. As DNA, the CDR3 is TGTGCCAGCAGCCTAATGAGCGGGAGCTCCTACAATGAGCAGTTCTTC. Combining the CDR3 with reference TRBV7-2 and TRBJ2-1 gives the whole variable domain GAGVSQSPSNKVTEKGKDVELRCDPISGHTALYWYRQSLGQGLEFLIYFQGNSAPDKSGLPSDRFSAERTGGSVSTLTIQRTQQEDSAVYLCASSLMSGSSYNEQFFGPGTRLTVL.

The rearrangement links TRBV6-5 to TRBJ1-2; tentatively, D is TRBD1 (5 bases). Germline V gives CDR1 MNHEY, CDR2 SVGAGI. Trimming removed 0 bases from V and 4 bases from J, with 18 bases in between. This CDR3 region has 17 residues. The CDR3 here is CASSYSKAGSNSYGYTF. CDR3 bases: TGTGCCAGCAGTTACTCGAAGGCAGGGTCCAACTCCTATGGCTACACCTTC.

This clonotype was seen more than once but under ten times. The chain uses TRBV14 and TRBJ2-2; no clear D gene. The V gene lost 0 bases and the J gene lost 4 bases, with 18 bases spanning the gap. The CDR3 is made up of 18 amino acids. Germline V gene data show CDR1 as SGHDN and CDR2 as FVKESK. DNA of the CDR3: TGTGCCAGCAGCCAAGAGTCGGTTGGGGTCGGTTCCACCGGGGAGCTGTTTTTT. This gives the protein CASSQESVGVGSTGELFF.